The source of this T cell receptor (beta chain) is a study of T cell responses to AZD1222 COVID-19 vaccine. Concerning this clone: The antigen is not known.

Whole-study results and caveats: Rises in breadth and depth of Spike-specific TCRs came after two AZD1222 doses. Most donors were white British, females outnumbered males, and clonal diversity was possibly underestimated. Researchers report vaccine-associated CD4 TCRs spanning spike, with dominance at 160-218 and 743-854.

This table comes from immunoSEQ multiplex PCR, and its TCRdb copy is limited to in-frame clones, with some not included. The repertoire has approximately 90,000 clones, 75% to 90% of them found once; the top ten carry roughly 15%. V lost 2 bases and J lost 1, with 8 bases in between. The germline V gene has CDR1 SQVTM and CDR2 ANQGSEA. The CDR3 extends over 14 amino acids. The chain recombines TRBV29-1 with TRBJ2-2, with D maybe TRBD1 (6 bases). The TCR originated in an adult in good health. This specimen consisted of peripheral blood, obtained on day 0 of AZD1222 vaccination. This chain's CDR3 is CSVEQGLNTGELFF. The CDR3 DNA sequence: TGCAGCGTTGAACAGGGGCTGAACACCGGGGAGCTGTTTTTT.